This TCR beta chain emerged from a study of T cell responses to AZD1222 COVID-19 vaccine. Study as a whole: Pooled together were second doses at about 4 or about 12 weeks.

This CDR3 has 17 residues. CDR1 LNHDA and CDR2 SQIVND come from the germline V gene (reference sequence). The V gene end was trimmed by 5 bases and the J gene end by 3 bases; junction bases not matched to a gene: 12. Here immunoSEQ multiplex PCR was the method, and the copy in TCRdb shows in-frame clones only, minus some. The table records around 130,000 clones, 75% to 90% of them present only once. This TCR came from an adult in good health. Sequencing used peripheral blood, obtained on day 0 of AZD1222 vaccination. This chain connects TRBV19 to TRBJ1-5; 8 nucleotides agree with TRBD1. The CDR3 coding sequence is TGTGCCAGTAGTCCGAGGACAGGGATGTCGGTCAATCAGCCCCAGCATTTT. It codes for CASSPRTGMSVNQPQHF.